These T cell receptor beta chains were read from a single sample in a study of technical replicates of blood from several donors. TCRdb keeps only in-frame clones here, not all; method: immunoSEQ multiplex PCR. This table has almost 70,000 clones, over 80% appearing once. The source material was PBMCs. The origin of the receptors is a human donor in good health. Some clones in this sample may be carry-over from other donors' samples. Each CDR3 is given with its conserved first and last residue.

V gene: TRBV6-5
J gene: TRBJ2-2
CDR3 protein: CASSLKGVGELFF

V gene: TRBV19
J gene: TRBJ1-2
CDR3 protein: CASQYGSGGIYGYTF

V gene: TRBV4-3
J gene: TRBJ2-2
CDR3 protein: CASSQYPGQGATGELFF

V gene: TRBV9
J gene: TRBJ2-5
CDR3 protein: CASSVGGGLQETQYF

V gene: TRBV5-1
J gene: TRBJ2-7
CDR3 protein: CASSFADLYEQYF

V gene: TRBV5-4
J gene: TRBJ2-4
CDR3 protein: CASSLVSSGRALIHF

V gene: TRBV7-9
J gene: TRBJ2-7
CDR3 protein: CASSYVGGPEQYF

V gene: TRBV7-9
J gene: TRBJ2-2
CDR3 protein: CASSSNRGLNSGELFF

V gene: TRBV28
J gene: TRBJ2-1
CDR3 protein: CASPVGGNEQFF

V gene: TRBV5-1
J gene: TRBJ1-2
CDR3 protein: CASSLGRPYGYTF

V gene: TRBV7-2
J gene: TRBJ1-4
CDR3 protein: CASSSRGSVGEKLFF

V gene: TRBV5-3
J gene: TRBJ2-1
CDR3 protein: CARSLDSIRSGNSYNEQFF

V gene: TRBV2
J gene: TRBJ2-5
CDR3 protein: CASSLQGGEETQYF

V gene: TRBV7-2
J gene: TRBJ1-5
CDR3 protein: CASSLSGTGYNQPQHF

V gene: TRBV5-1
J gene: TRBJ2-5
CDR3 protein: CASSLRGGQETQYF

V gene: TRBV27
J gene: TRBJ1-3
CDR3 protein: CASSFDSSGNTIYF

V gene: TRBV4-1
J gene: TRBJ2-7
CDR3 protein: CASSQDYGQSTGKYF

V gene: TRBV2
J gene: TRBJ2-1
CDR3 protein: CASNIFGGNEQFF

V gene: TRBV7-9
J gene: TRBJ2-3
CDR3 protein: CASSSPRDTQYF

V gene: TRBV5-1
J gene: TRBJ1-6
CDR3 protein: CASSLVGTEISPLHF

V gene: TRBV5-4
J gene: TRBJ2-3
CDR3 protein: CASSWGLGDTDTQYF

V gene: TRBV19
J gene: TRBJ2-4
CDR3 protein: CASSIGQVNIQYF

V gene: TRBV30
J gene: TRBJ1-5
CDR3 protein: CAWSPDSNQPQHF

V gene: TRBV18
J gene: TRBJ1-2
CDR3 protein: CASSPSQGAFGYGYTF

V gene: TRBV6-6
J gene: TRBJ2-2
CDR3 protein: CASSTAQGGNTGELFF

V gene: TRBV5-1
J gene: TRBJ2-7
CDR3 protein: CASSLLQGYEQYF

V gene: TRBV6-5
J gene: TRBJ1-3
CDR3 protein: CATKRTPRGGNTIYF

V gene: TRBV5-1
J gene: TRBJ2-2
CDR3 protein: CASSNGQGNTGELFF

V gene: TRBV6-6
J gene: TRBJ2-7
CDR3 protein: CASNKGSGGYEQYF

V gene: TRBV21-1
J gene: TRBJ2-1
CDR3 protein: CASSNLRDRGTNEQFF

V gene: TRBV5-1
J gene: TRBJ1-4
CDR3 protein: CASSLNTLSSEKLFF

V gene: TRBV30
J gene: TRBJ1-1
CDR3 protein: CAWSVTPQNTEAFF

V gene: TRBV29-1
J gene: TRBJ2-7
CDR3 protein: CSVTAGGYEQYF

V gene: TRBV5-4
J gene: TRBJ1-3
CDR3 protein: CASSQGQVSSGNTIYF

V gene: TRBV7-3
J gene: TRBJ2-3
CDR3 protein: CASSSVAGGVPDTQYF

V gene: TRBV5-5
J gene: TRBJ2-7
CDR3 protein: CASSLQGGETYEQYF

V gene: TRBV18
J gene: TRBJ2-3
CDR3 protein: CASSPPQGKGTDTQYF

V gene: TRBV6-6
J gene: TRBJ1-4
CDR3 protein: CASSYTAKYEKLFF

V gene: TRBV23-1
J gene: TRBJ2-7
CDR3 protein: CASGSKRGESYEQYF

V gene: TRBV5-4
J gene: TRBJ2-3
CDR3 protein: CASSPLISEDTQYF

V gene: TRBV6-5
J gene: TRBJ2-7
CDR3 protein: CASSSPGDNSYEQYF

V gene: TRBV4-3
J gene: TRBJ2-1
CDR3 protein: CASSQEGLENEQFF

V gene: TRBV18
J gene: TRBJ2-2
CDR3 protein: CASSVAEGTGELFF

V gene: TRBV10-3
J gene: TRBJ2-7
CDR3 protein: CAISESGALGTRDEQYF

V gene: TRBV5-1
J gene: TRBJ2-3
CDR3 protein: CASQGLAGTDTQYF

V gene: TRBV6-5
J gene: TRBJ1-2
CDR3 protein: CASSDRVYGYTF

V gene: TRBV7-9
J gene: TRBJ2-5
CDR3 protein: CASSLDRSGREETQYF

V gene: TRBV30
J gene: TRBJ1-2
CDR3 protein: CAWSVDMNYGYTF

V gene: TRBV29-1
J gene: TRBJ1-1
CDR3 protein: CSYRQGMDTEAFF

V gene: TRBV4-2
J gene: TRBJ2-3
CDR3 protein: CASGGRNLDTDTQYF

V gene: TRBV6-5
J gene: TRBJ2-7
CDR3 protein: CASSYGTGVTYEQYF

V gene: TRBV6-6
J gene: TRBJ1-2
CDR3 protein: CASDFGQGLGYTF

V gene: TRBV6-1
J gene: TRBJ2-7
CDR3 protein: CASSEFRASGAYEQYF

V gene: TRBV5-1
J gene: TRBJ1-1
CDR3 protein: CASSLTGGARGNTEAFF

V gene: TRBV14
J gene: TRBJ1-1
CDR3 protein: CASSPRDRGWRSLTEAFF

V gene: TRBV5-4
J gene: TRBJ2-7
CDR3 protein: CASSLSTGFYEQYF

V gene: TRBV12-5
J gene: TRBJ2-1
CDR3 protein: CASGPGTSGGADEQFF

V gene: TRBV4-1
J gene: TRBJ2-6
CDR3 protein: CASSQVFQGGSAGANVLTF

V gene: TRBV4-3
J gene: TRBJ2-3
CDR3 protein: CASSPKRERSTDTQYF